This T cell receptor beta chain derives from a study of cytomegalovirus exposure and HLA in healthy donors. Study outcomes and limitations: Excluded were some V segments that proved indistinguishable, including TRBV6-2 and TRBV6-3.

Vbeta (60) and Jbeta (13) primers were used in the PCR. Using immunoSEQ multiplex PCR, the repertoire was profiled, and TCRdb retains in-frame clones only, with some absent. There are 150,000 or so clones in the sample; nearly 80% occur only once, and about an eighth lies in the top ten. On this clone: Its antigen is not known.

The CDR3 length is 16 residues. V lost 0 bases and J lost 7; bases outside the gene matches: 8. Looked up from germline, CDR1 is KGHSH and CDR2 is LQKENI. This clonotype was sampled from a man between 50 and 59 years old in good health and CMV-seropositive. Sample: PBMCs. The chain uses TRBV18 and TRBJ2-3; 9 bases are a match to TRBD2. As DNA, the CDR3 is TGTGCCAGCTCACCACCCATCCTAGCGGGGCCCTATACGCAGTATTTT. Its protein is CASSPPILAGPYTQYF.